This passage covers 30 T cell receptor beta chains from one sample sequenced in a study of blood T cell repertoires in COVID-19. Clones were read by immunoSEQ multiplex PCR, and TCRdb kept only the in-frame ones, dropping some. Of roughly 160,000 clones listed, about 88% were seen once; the top ten hold 0.99%. Sequencing was performed on peripheral blood. The receptor set was obtained from a young man with acute or convalescent COVID-19.

This clone showed up just once. V is TRBV10-2 and J is TRBJ1-6; 7 bases are a match to TRBD1. The V gene end was trimmed by 3 bases and the J gene end by 6 bases; junction bases not matched to a gene: 2. Germline loops: CDR1 WSHSY, CDR2 SAAADI. The length of the CDR3 is 14 residues. The CDR3: CASSDQGGNSPLHF. CDR3 nucleotides: TGCGCCAGCAGTGATCAGGGGGGTAATTCACCCCTCCACTTT.

This clone was counted once. The rearrangement joins TRBV28 to TRBJ1-3; maybe TRBD1 (5 bases). The V end lost 5 bases, the J end lost 2 bases, and 22 bases lay between the germline ends. CDR1 and CDR2 (germline): MDHEN, SYDVKM. The CDR3 contains 18 residues. The CDR3 DNA is TGTGCCAGCAGTCCTTACTCTACGTGGGGGAGGACTGGAAACACCATATATTTT. Its translation is CASSPYSTWGRTGNTIYF.

This clone was detected once. J is TRBJ2-1 and V is TRBV2; possibly TRBD1 for D (7 bases). The CDR3 is 15 residues long. Deletions cut 4 bases from V and 5 bases from J, with 15 bases between. Looked up from germline, CDR1 is SNHLY and CDR2 is FYNNEI. CDR3 bases: TGTGCCAGCAGTGTCAGGGGGGTATATGACAATGAGCAGTTCTTC. Translated: CASSVRGVYDNEQFF.

The chain recombines TRBV11-2 with TRBJ2-3; tentatively, D is TRBD2 (6 bases). This CDR3 contains 16 residues. Germline lookup yields CDR1 SGHAT and CDR2 FQNNGV. V was trimmed by 6 bases and J by 0 bases, leaving 16 bases between them. CDR3 protein: CASRLLGGISTDTQYF. In DNA form, the CDR3 reads TGTGCCAGCAGGCTGCTGGGAGGAATAAGCACAGATACGCAGTATTTT.

V is TRBV6-5 and J is TRBJ2-7; 11 bases map to TRBD1. V lost 2 bases and J lost 3; bases outside the gene matches: 3. The CDR3 sequence is 15 residues long. Looked up from germline, CDR1 is MNHEY and CDR2 is SVGAGI. CDR3 residues: CASSYGQGAGYEQYF. In DNA, the CDR3 is TGTGCCAGCAGTTACGGACAGGGGGCGGGCTACGAGCAGTACTTC.

This chain joins TRBV14 and TRBJ1-2, with 7 bases matching TRBD1. The CDR3 contains 15 residues. Germline V gene sequence: CDR1 SGHDN, CDR2 FVKESK. V dropped 3 bases and J dropped 7; count of bases not matched to a gene: 11. This CDR3 reads CASSHLGGGSGGYTF. The CDR3, as DNA: TGTGCCAGCAGCCACCTTGGAGGGGGCTCTGGTGGCTACACCTTC.

The rearrangement joins TRBV6-5 to TRBJ2-3; TRBD2 matches at 8 bases. Germline CDR1 MNHEY, CDR2 SVGAGI. The V and J ends lost 0 bases and 7 bases, in that order; junction bases with no gene match: 9. This CDR3 is 16 amino acids long. CDR3: CASSYSSGTRRNTQYF. CDR3 nucleotides: TGTGCCAGCAGTTACTCCTCTGGGACTAGGCGAAATACGCAGTATTTT.

The chain is built from TRBV24-1 and TRBJ2-1; D possibly corresponds to TRBD2 (7 bases). The CDR3 spans 15 residues. Trimming pared 1 base from V and 6 bases from J, leaving 12 bases between. Germline CDR1 KGHDR, CDR2 SFDVKD. The CDR3 here is CATSDFRGGINEQFF. The CDR3 nucleotides are TGTGCCACCAGTGATTTTAGGGGGGGGATCAATGAGCAGTTCTTC.

This clone has just one count. The V call is TRBV12-5, the J call TRBJ1-2, with D possibly being TRBD1 (5 bases). Between the trimmed V and J ends, which lost 1 base and 4 bases, there was a span of 7 bases. The CDR3 covers 13 residues. Germline lookup yields CDR1 LGHNT and CDR2 FRNRAP. For the CDR3, the DNA is TGTGCTAGTGGTTTGGCAGGGCCCTATGGCTACACCTTC. Protein product: CASGLAGPYGYTF. Based on the CDR3 plus reference TRBV12-5 and TRBJ1-2, the full variable domain is DARVTQTPRHKVTEMGQEVTMRCQPILGHNTVFWYRQTMMQGLELLAYFRNRAPLDDSGMPKDRFSAEMPDATLATLKIQPSEPRDSAVYFCASGLAGPYGYTFGSGTRLTVV.

This sequence joins TRBV28 and TRBJ1-6, with 10 positions matching TRBD1. Germline V CDR1 and CDR2: MDHEN, SYDVKM. The CDR3 length is 18 residues. After removal of 6 bases from V and 2 bases from J, the junction contained 10 bases not matched to a gene. This CDR3 is CASSATGGAYAYNSPLHF. Here the CDR3 DNA reads TGTGCCAGCAGCGCGACAGGGGGCGCATATGCCTATAATTCACCCCTCCACTTT. The entire variable domain, with the rest obtained from reference TRBV28 and TRBJ1-6, is as follows: DVKVTQSSRYLVKRTGEKVFLECVQDMDHENMFWYRQDPGLGLRLIYFSYDVKMKEKGDIPEGYSVSREKKERFSLILESASTNQTSMYLCASSATGGAYAYNSPLHFGNGTRLTVT.

Concerning this clone itself: The identical CDR3 is also encoded by other nucleotide sequences in the sample. This chain connects TRBV9 to TRBJ1-4, with D possibly TRBD1 on 6 matching bases. This CDR3 is 14 amino acids long. Trimming shortened V by 0 bases and J by 7 bases, and 10 bases separated the two germline ends. Per germline, CDR1 SGDLS and CDR2 YYNGEE. CDR3 sequence reads: CASSVGQGREKLFF. The CDR3 DNA reads TGTGCCAGCAGCGTAGGCCAGGGGCGTGAAAAACTGTTTTTT.

The chain combines TRBV12-5 with TRBJ2-7; 10 positions agree with TRBD1. The CDR3 has 15 residues. Trimming at V came to 1 base and at J to 5 bases, leaving 5 bases not matched to a gene. CDR1 and CDR2 from the germline V gene are LGHNT and FRNRAP. The CDR3 here is CASGLARQGAHEQYF. DNA of the CDR3: TGTGCTAGTGGTTTGGCCCGACAGGGGGCCCACGAGCAGTACTTC.

The chain combines TRBV7-9 with TRBJ1-2; D might be TRBD1 (6 bases). Germline V gene sequence: CDR1 SEHNR, CDR2 FQNEAQ (reference sequence). Trimming stripped 3 bases from V and 7 bases from J, with 12 bases between. The CDR3 consists of 13 residues. This CDR3 is CASSFRGAIGYTF. The CDR3 DNA reads TGTGCCAGCAGCTTTCGGGGGGCGATTGGCTACACCTTC.

The rearrangement links TRBV30 to TRBJ1-1; no reliable D call. The CDR3 is made up of 11 amino acids. Germline V gives CDR1 GTSNPN, CDR2 SVGIG (reference sequence). V gave up 2 bases and J gave up 5 bases, with 6 bases separating them. The CDR3 nucleotides read TGTGCCTGGAGTTTCCTTACTGAAGCTTTCTTT. It codes for CAWSFLTEAFF.

This chain links TRBV9 with TRBJ1-5; 8 bases are shared with TRBD1. After removal of 3 bases from V and 11 bases from J, the junction contained 7 bases not matched to a gene. CDR1 and CDR2 from the germline V gene are SGDLS and YYNGEE. CDR3 length equals 13 residues. CDR3 amino acids: CASSAGTGRTQHF. The DNA for the CDR3 is TGTGCCAGCAGCGCCGGGACAGGCCGGACCCAGCATTTT.

The rearrangement links TRBV13 to TRBJ2-3; 10 nucleotides line up with TRBD1. Germline-derived CDR1 and CDR2 are PRHDT and FYEKMQ (reference sequence). The CDR3 length is 17 residues. The ends lost 4 bases at V and 5 bases at J; junction bases unmatched: 12. In DNA, the CDR3 is TGTGCCAGCAGCTCACCTTTAGGACAGGGGGAAGAAGATACGCAGTATTTT. Its protein is CASSSPLGQGEEDTQYF.

The chain recombines TRBV21-1 with TRBJ1-3; TRBD1, the table's D call, was not compared with the DNA. TRBV21-1 represents a pseudogene. The CDR3 runs to 17 residues. The CDR3 sequence: CASSIGTGEISGNTIYF. The CDR3, as DNA: TGTGCCAGCAGCATTGGTACAGGGGAAATATCTGGAAACACCATATATTTT.

The rearrangement uses TRBV25-1 and TRBJ2-3, with D possibly being TRBD1 (5 bases). Per the germline V gene, CDR1 is MGHDK and CDR2 is SYGVNS. V shed 1 base and J shed 2 bases, with 13 bases lying between them. This CDR3 has 16 amino acids. Here the CDR3 reads CASSEWSQGPTDTQYF. CDR3 bases: TGTGCCAGCAGTGAATGGTCCCAGGGCCCCACAGATACGCAGTATTTT.

The rearrangement uses TRBV19 and TRBJ2-1, with a possible D match to TRBD2 (7 bases). This CDR3 has 16 amino acids. Trimming removed 4 bases at V and 2 bases at J, with 15 bases between. The germline V gene encodes CDR1 LNHDA and CDR2 SQIVND (reference sequence). CDR3 DNA: TGTGCCAGTAGTAAGGGGGGGCATAGTACCTACAATGAGCAGTTCTTC. This codes for CASSKGGHSTYNEQFF.

This clone was recorded once. J is TRBJ2-1 and V is TRBV12-5, with TRBD2 identical over 8 bases. The CDR3 is made up of 13 amino acids. CDR1 is LGHNT and CDR2 is FRNRAP in the germline V gene. V dropped 3 bases and J dropped 13; count of bases not matched to a gene: 8. CDR3 in DNA: TGTGCTAGTGGTTTAAACATCGGGGGGGCCCAGTTCTTC. Translating gives CASGLNIGGAQFF.

The rearrangement uses TRBV5-8 and TRBJ2-7, with TRBD2 as a possible D gene (5 bases). CDR3 length equals 14 residues. The ends were cut back, 0 bases at V and 4 bases at J, with 11 bases in the middle. The germline V gene has CDR1 SGHTS and CDR2 YDEGEE. The CDR3 DNA reads TGTGCCAGCAGCTTGGGGCAGGACTTTTACGAGCAGTACGTC. Translated, it gives CASSLGQDFYEQYV.

This chain joins TRBV5-1 and TRBJ2-7; D might be TRBD1 (6 bases). Trimming pared 0 bases from V and 3 bases from J, leaving 10 bases between. Per the germline V gene, CDR1 is SGHRS and CDR2 is YFSETQ. The length of the CDR3 is 14 residues. The CDR3 region has the DNA TGCGCCAGCAGCTTGGAATCGGACAGCTACGAGCAGTACGTC. Protein product: CASSLESDSYEQYV.

V is TRBV30 and J is TRBJ2-7, with D unclear. Germline V gene sequence: CDR1 GTSNPN, CDR2 SVGIG (reference sequence). With 2 bases removed from V and 3 bases from J, the gap between germline ends came to 8 bases. This CDR3 is built from 12 residues. The CDR3 protein is CAWSPGYYEQYF. The CDR3 DNA reads TGTGCCTGGAGTCCAGGATACTACGAGCAGTACTTC.

A remark on this clone: The same CDR3 also results from other DNA sequences found in this sample. V and J are TRBV5-1 and TRBJ1-4, with D possibly matching TRBD1 (5 bases). V was shortened by 4 bases and J by 7 bases, with 8 bases between the two germline ends. CDR1 is SGHRS and CDR2 is YFSETQ in the germline V gene. The CDR3 has 12 residues. CDR3: CASSPGGEKLFF. CDR3 DNA sequence: TGCGCCAGCAGCCCGGGGGGTGAAAAACTGTTTTTT.

The chain links TRBV7-8 to TRBJ1-5, with D hard to call. V was shortened by 3 bases and J by 10 bases, with 10 bases between the two germline ends. The CDR3 has 12 amino acids. Germline values: CDR1 SGHVS, CDR2 FQNEAQ. CDR3 region: CASSFTLLPQHF. CDR3 in DNA: TGTGCCAGCAGCTTTACCCTACTTCCCCAGCATTTT.

This sequence joins TRBV5-1 and TRBJ2-7, with 7 bases identical to TRBD2. The V and J ends lost 4 bases and 5 bases, in that order; junction bases with no gene match: 9. This CDR3 is 14 amino acids long. CDR1 and CDR2 (germline): SGHRS, YFSETQ. The CDR3, as DNA: TGCGCCAGCAGCCAGGCGACTAGCTTTGACGAGCAGTACTTC. It codes for CASSQATSFDEQYF.

The J gene is TRBJ2-3, the V gene TRBV5-1, with a weak D call TRBD1 (6 bases). V dropped 4 bases and J dropped 0 bases, with 9 bases sitting between them. Germline values: CDR1 SGHRS, CDR2 YFSETQ. This CDR3 is built from 14 residues. In DNA, the CDR3 is TGCGCCAGCAGCCGACAGGAGAGCACAGATACGCAGTATTTT. Translated, it gives CASSRQESTDTQYF. The full variable domain, in which reference TRBV5-1 and TRBJ2-3 provide the parts outside the CDR3, is KAGVTQTPRYLIKTRGQQVTLSCSPISGHRSVSWYQQTPGQGLQFLFEYFSETQRNKGNFPGRFSGRQFSNSRSEMNVSTLELGDSALYLCASSRQESTDTQYFGPGTRLTVL.

V is TRBV2 and J is TRBJ1-4; TRBD1 aligns across 10 bases. Germline CDR1 SNHLY, CDR2 FYNNEI. V lost 6 bases and J lost 0; bases outside the gene matches: 7. This CDR3 has 17 residues. The CDR3 here is CASREGQGYATNEKLFF. In DNA, the CDR3 is TGTGCCAGCAGAGAGGGACAGGGGTACGCAACTAATGAAAAACTGTTTTTT.

This chain uses TRBV7-2 with TRBJ2-1, with D possibly TRBD2 on 5 matching bases. Germline-derived CDR1 and CDR2 are SGHTA and FQGNSA. The CDR3 has 14 amino acids. The V gene lost 1 base and the J gene lost 12 bases, with 16 bases spanning the gap. The CDR3 DNA reads TGTGCCAGCAGCTTAGTGGCGGATTTCCGGGGGCAGTTCTTC. As protein: CASSLVADFRGQFF. Complete variable domain (other parts from reference TRBV7-2 and TRBJ2-1): GAGVSQSPSNKVTEKGKDVELRCDPISGHTALYWYRQSLGQGLEFLIYFQGNSAPDKSGLPSDRFSAERTGGSVSTLTIQRTQQEDSAVYLCASSLVADFRGQFFGPGTRLTVL.

The CDR3 reads CSASSQGQGWEQYV. DNA for the CDR3: TGCAGTGCTAGTTCCCAGGGACAGGGGTGGGAGCAGTACGTC. The chain is built from TRBV20-1 and TRBJ2-7, with 10 bases identical to TRBD1. This CDR3 region has 14 residues. The V gene end was trimmed by 3 bases and the J gene end by 7 bases; junction bases not matched to a gene: 9. CDR1 and CDR2 (germline): DFQATT, SNEGSKA (reference sequence).